The 22 T cell receptor beta chains below all came from one sample that was sequenced in a study of T cell responses to AZD1222 COVID-19 vaccine. The table came from immunoSEQ multiplex PCR; TCRdb's copy has only in-frame clones and leaves some out. The sample lists around 53,000 clones; approximately 89% were seen once. Here the sequenced sample was peripheral blood, taken on day 0 of MenACWY control vaccination. These receptors originate from an adult in good health.

The rearrangement joins TRBV7-9 to TRBJ1-2; D ambiguous. The V end was cut by 5 bases, the J end by 4 bases, with 20 bases between. CDR1 and CDR2 (germline): SEHNR, FQNEAQ (reference sequence). This CDR3 is 16 amino acids long. CDR3 DNA: TGTGCCAGCAGCCCTCTAAAGAGCGGGGTTGGCTATGGCTACACCTTC. Translating gives CASSPLKSGVGYGYTF.

J is TRBJ2-2 and V is TRBV25-1; a weak D match, TRBD1 (5 bases). Germline V gene lookup returns CDR1 MGHDK and CDR2 SYGVNS. The length of the CDR3 is 12 residues. V lost 8 bases, J lost 5 bases, and 9 bases lay in between. This CDR3 reads CASRRDTGELFF. CDR3 nucleotides: TGTGCCAGCCGCAGGGATACCGGGGAGCTGTTTTTT.

This clone appeared a single time. The chain combines TRBV18 with TRBJ1-1, with TRBD1 matching 7 bases. The germline V gene has CDR1 KGHSH and CDR2 LQKENI. Unmatched junction bases numbered 17, after V lost 3 bases and J lost 1 base. The CDR3 is 19 residues long. CDR3 coding DNA: TGTGCCAGCTCACCCACCACACTGACAGGGAGTAAATCGAACACTGAAGCTTTCTTT. Its translation is CASSPTTLTGSKSNTEAFF. Complete variable domain (other parts from reference TRBV18 and TRBJ1-1): NAGVMQNPRHLVRRRGQEARLRCSPMKGHSHVYWYRQLPEEGLKFMVYLQKENIIDESGMPKERFSAEFPKEGPSILRIQQVVRGDSAAYFCASSPTTLTGSKSNTEAFFGQGTRLTVV.

The chain couples TRBV5-1 to TRBJ1-4, with D unclear. This CDR3 is 17 amino acids long. Per germline, CDR1 SGHRS and CDR2 YFSETQ. Trimming took off 2 bases at V and 2 bases at J, with 16 bases between the two ends. The CDR3 bases are TGCGCCAGCAGCTTAGGAACGGGCGTGCAGACTAATGAAAAACTGTTTTTT. It translates to CASSLGTGVQTNEKLFF.

The genes are TRBV6-2 or TRBV6-3 and TRBJ2-5; D may correspond to TRBD1 or TRBD2 (7 bases each). Germline V lookup: CDR1 MNHEY, CDR2 SVGEGT. Trimming took off 0 bases at V and 5 bases at J, with 16 bases between the two ends. The CDR3 sequence is 16 residues long. The CDR3 protein is CASSYSRGGAEETQYF. CDR3 DNA sequence: TGTGCCAGCAGTTACTCCAGGGGGGGAGCTGAGGAGACCCAGTACTTC.

The genes are TRBV28 and TRBJ1-2, with 10 bases fitting TRBD1. The V segment lost 5 bases and the J segment 4 bases; nucleotides outside the gene matches: 7. Per germline, CDR1 MDHEN and CDR2 SYDVKM. The CDR3 contains 15 residues. CDR3 in DNA: TGTGCCAGCAGTCCTGGGGACAGGGGTGCCTATGGCTACACCTTC. Translation: CASSPGDRGAYGYTF.

This clone was seen once. This rearrangement joins TRBV6-2 or TRBV6-3 to TRBJ2-1; TRBD1 or TRBD2 may be the D gene (5 bases each). The CDR3 runs 17 residues. With 2 bases removed from V and 7 bases from J, the gap between germline ends came to 21 bases. The germline V gene has CDR1 MNHEY and CDR2 SVGEGT. Here the CDR3 reads CASSYGTGRATRNEQFF. The DNA for the CDR3 is TGTGCCAGCAGTTACGGGACGGGAAGGGCGACGCGGAATGAGCAGTTCTTC.

The rearrangement links TRBV29-1 to TRBJ2-3; 9 bases line up with TRBD2. The germline V gene has CDR1 SQVTM and CDR2 ANQGSEA. The V segment lost 4 bases and the J segment 7 bases; nucleotides outside the gene matches: 6. The CDR3 runs 13 residues. CDR3: CSVVAGGPNTQYF. DNA of the CDR3: TGCAGCGTTGTGGCGGGAGGGCCGAATACGCAGTATTTT.

The V and J genes are TRBV10-1 and TRBJ2-6; D is ambiguous. The CDR3 runs 13 residues. V lost 2 bases, J lost 3 bases, and 2 bases lay in between. Looked up from germline, CDR1 is WNHNN and CDR2 is SYGVQD (reference sequence). Here the CDR3 DNA reads TGCGCCAGCAGTGAGAGTGGGGCCAACGTCCTGACTTTC. Its translation is CASSESGANVLTF.

The sample holds a few counts of this clone. The rearrangement joins TRBV7-2 to TRBJ1-3, with no clear D. Trimming cost V 0 bases and J 0 bases, with 6 bases left between them. Germline V lookup: CDR1 SGHTA, CDR2 FQGNSA. This CDR3 is 15 amino acids long. CDR3 residues: CASSLARSSGNTIYF. CDR3 DNA: TGTGCCAGCAGCTTAGCACGTAGCTCTGGAAACACCATATATTTT.

The chain recombines TRBV5-4 with TRBJ1-2; unclear D gene. This CDR3 has 14 residues. Trimming cost V 4 bases and J 4 bases, with 14 bases left between them. Germline CDR1 reads SGHNT; CDR2 reads YYREEE (reference sequence). This CDR3 is CASSTPAAIYGYTF. The CDR3 DNA follows: TGTGCCAGCAGCACCCCAGCCGCAATCTATGGCTACACCTTC.

The J gene is TRBJ2-2, the V gene TRBV5-6, with TRBD2 identical over 16 bases. Germline CDR1 is SGHDT and CDR2 is YYEEEE. The CDR3 is 18 residues long. Germline trimming cut 6 bases from V and 4 bases from J; bases unmatched to any gene: 9. The CDR3 coding sequence is TGTGCCAGCACCCCGGGACTAGCGGGAGGGCCAGGCACCGGGGAGCTGTTTTTT. This encodes CASTPGLAGGPGTGELFF. Using reference TRBV5-6 and TRBJ2-2 for the parts outside the CDR3, the full variable domain is DAGVTQSPTHLIKTRGQQVTLRCSPKSGHDTVSWYQQALGQGPQFIFQYYEEEERQRGNFPDRFSGHQFPNYSSELNVNALLLGDSALYLCASTPGLAGGPGTGELFFGEGSRLTVL.

The J gene is TRBJ2-5, the V gene TRBV19; D is uncertain. The CDR3 is 14 residues long. V was shortened by 0 bases and J by 2 bases, with 7 bases between the two germline ends. The germline V gene encodes CDR1 LNHDA and CDR2 SQIVND (reference sequence). CDR3 bases: TGTGCCAGTAGTATAGATTGGGGTCAAGAGACCCAGTACTTC. Its translation: CASSIDWGQETQYF.

The chain links TRBV29-1 to TRBJ2-3; perhaps TRBD1 as D (6 bases). This CDR3 has 15 residues. Trimming cost V 6 bases and J 2 bases, with 18 bases left between them. Germline CDR1 SQVTM, CDR2 ANQGSEA. The CDR3 nucleotides are TGCAGCGTAGACTCACAGGGATTTTACACAGATACGCAGTATTTT. Amino acid sequence: CSVDSQGFYTDTQYF.

The chain employs TRBV9 and TRBJ1-5, with 7 bases fitting TRBD1. Germline CDR1 is SGDLS and CDR2 is YYNGEE. J lost 4 bases, V lost 3 bases, and 7 bases had no gene match. The length of the CDR3 is 15 residues. Here the CDR3 reads CASSERDSRNQPQHF. DNA of the CDR3: TGTGCCAGCAGCGAGAGGGACAGCCGAAATCAGCCCCAGCATTTT.

The rearrangement links TRBV7-3 to TRBJ2-1, with 7 positions matching TRBD2. The V and J ends lost 6 bases and 0 bases, in that order; junction bases with no gene match: 2. CDR3 length: 14 residues. The germline CDR1 and CDR2 sequences are SGHTA and FQGTGA. CDR3 sequence reads: CASSRLASYNEQFF. The CDR3 DNA follows: TGTGCCAGCAGTCGACTAGCCTCCTACAATGAGCAGTTCTTC. Full variable domain (outside the CDR3, taken from reference TRBV7-3 and TRBJ2-1): GAGVSQTPSNKVTEKGKYVELRCDPISGHTALYWYRQSLGQGPEFLIYFQGTGAADDSGLPNDRFFAVRPEGSVSTLKIQRTERGDSAVYLCASSRLASYNEQFFGPGTRLTVL.

A word on this clone: Relative to the germline gene, one junction end is altered; a read error may explain this. The rearrangement links TRBV28 to TRBJ2-4, with 14 positions matching TRBD2. This CDR3 is 15 amino acids long. Germline assignment: CDR1 MDHEN and CDR2 SYDVKM. The CDR3 coding sequence is TGTGCCAGCAGTTTACCCCGGGGACTAGCGGGAGTCTTGAACTTC. Translated: CASSLPRGLAGVLNF.

A few counts support this clone. The CDR3 loop reads CATSPRLGLTSGRGTDTQYF. The CDR3 region has the DNA TGTGCCACCAGCCCGCGATTGGGGCTTACTAGCGGGAGGGGCACAGATACGCAGTATTTT. This rearrangement joins TRBV15 to TRBJ2-3; 13 bases align to TRBD2. The ends lost 5 bases at V and 1 base at J; junction bases unmatched: 15. CDR1 LNHNV and CDR2 YYDKDF come from the germline V gene (reference sequence). The CDR3 is 20 amino acids.

This clone was observed a few times. J is TRBJ1-5 and V is TRBV28, with D possibly TRBD1 on 5 matching bases. This CDR3 spans 12 amino acids. CDR1 MDHEN and CDR2 SYDVKM come from the germline V gene. V lost 8 bases and J lost 7, with 12 bases in between. The CDR3 DNA reads TGTGCCAGCCGGAATGGGGGGCAGCCCCAGCATTTT. It translates to CASRNGGQPQHF.

The chain combines TRBV30 with TRBJ2-7; 9 bases agree with TRBD1. Germline V gives CDR1 GTSNPN, CDR2 SVGIG (reference sequence). CDR3 length: 15 residues. The V segment lost 3 bases and the J segment 7 bases; nucleotides outside the gene matches: 13. CDR3 residues: CAWRGLGQGWGEQYF. The CDR3, as DNA: TGTGCCTGGAGGGGTTTGGGACAGGGCTGGGGAGAGCAGTACTTC.

CDR3 DNA: TGTGCCAGTAGGAGCGGAAACACCATATATTTT. Its translation: CASRSGNTIYF. The rearrangement uses TRBV11-1 and TRBJ1-3; no definite D call. The length of the CDR3 is 11 residues. V was cut by 9 bases and J by 4 bases, with 7 bases left in between. Germline V lookup: CDR1 SGHAT, CDR2 FQDESV (reference sequence).

The chain has TRBV7-2 and TRBJ1-1; D is ambiguous. Per the germline V gene, CDR1 is SGHTA and CDR2 is FQGNSA. There are 13 residues in the CDR3. Trimming left V 7 bases short and J 0 bases short, with 9 bases between. The DNA for the CDR3 is TGTGCCAGCACCTTGATCATGAACACTGAAGCTTTCTTT. Its translation is CASTLIMNTEAFF.